This T cell receptor (beta chain) is from a study of Ad26.COV2.S vaccination and SARS-CoV-2 variants. Whole-study findings and limits: People given the vaccine had a wider spike-specific TCR breadth than placebo recipients did.

Only in-frame clones appear in the TCRdb table, and some are missing; sequencing was by immunoSEQ multiplex PCR. The repertoire holds about 480,000 clones, with around nine tenths as singletons. Per germline, CDR1 SNHLY and CDR2 FYNNEI. The V end lost 5 bases, the J end lost 5 bases, and 6 bases lay between the germline ends. This CDR3 comprises 11 residues. Noted treatment: about 20 received Ad26.COV2.S at low or high dose, single or two shots; about 5 received placebo; per-sample allocation not given. It was on day 63 after the first vaccine or placebo injection that samples were taken. On this clone: What it recognizes is unknown.

The material was peripheral blood, obtained in a trial of Ad26.COV2.S vaccine versus placebo. This chain uses TRBV2 with TRBJ2-5, with D hard to call. This TCR came from a person aged 18-60 years who received the Ad26.COV2.S COVID-19 vaccine or a placebo. The CDR3 nucleotides read TGTGCCAGCAGTATGGGGGAGACCCAGTACTTC. Amino acids: CASSMGETQYF. Together with reference TRBV2 and TRBJ2-5, the CDR3 gives the full variable domain: EPEVTQTPSHQVTQMGQEVILRCVPISNHLYFYWYRQILGQKVEFLVSFYNNEISEKSEIFDDQFSVERPDGSNFTLKIRSTKLEDSAMYFCASSMGETQYFGPGTRLLVL.